The TCR beta chain under discussion was sequenced for a study of cytomegalovirus exposure and HLA in healthy donors. In the study overall: Membership in the Caucasian-associated ancestry cluster was found for approximately 85% of roughly 360 genotyped donors.

CDR3 length: 12 residues. Germline V gene data show CDR1 as SQVTM and CDR2 as ANQGSEA. Researchers ran the PCR with 60 Vbeta and 13 Jbeta primers. TCRdb keeps only in-frame clones here, not all; method: immunoSEQ multiplex PCR. The profile shows 140,000 to 150,000 clones, approximately 70% of them singletons. On this clone: Its antigen is still unknown. The junction does not match germline at one end; this may be a read error.

Study observations and caveats: Reportedly, TCR beta sequences accurately predicted HLA-A and HLA-B alleles in most subjects. HLA allele associations emerged for around 15,000 TCR beta sequences in a later analysis, at 0.05 false discovery rate.

The sequenced sample consisted of PBMCs. This chain joins TRBV29-1 and TRBJ2-1; 12 nucleotides line up with TRBD1. The TCR comes from a woman in her sixties in good health and CMV-seropositive. The chain's CDR3 is CGGGQGASEQFF. In nucleotides, the CDR3 is TGTGGGGGGGGACAGGGGGCAAGTGAGCAGTTCTTC.